The present entry profiles one T cell receptor (beta chain) with its context. What it binds is not known. Recipients received nonmyeloablative bone marrow transplants from related graft donors, with transient mixed chimerism. Unstimulated regulatory T cells (CD4+CD25+CD127-), CD4+CD25- non-regulatory cells, CD4 and CD8 cells were FACS-sorted from thawed PBMCs. This record belongs to a study of Tregs in tolerant kidney transplant recipients. Findings and caveats of the study: Biological reproducibility was not directly addressed, but technical replication error appeared minimal. Some patients' samples used different primers over time, so nucleotide sequences weren't comparable.

Sequencing was performed with immunoSEQ multiplex PCR; in TCRdb, only in-frame clones are kept and a portion is missing. This sample has about 50,000 clones, with approximately 89% found just once. CDR1 is LNHDA, CDR2 SQIVND, per germline (reference sequence). Trimming removed 2 bases at V and 0 bases at J, with 9 bases between. There are 15 residues in the CDR3. The rearrangement joins TRBV19 to TRBJ2-3, with D uncertain. The material sequenced was CD8+ T cells from blood (PBMCs), taken 12 months after the transplant. The receptor comes from a human patient who received a combined kidney and bone marrow transplant. Some T cells may be supplied by the graft donor. CDR3 loop: CASSIWAASTDTQYF. The CDR3 DNA is TGTGCCAGTAGTATATGGGCAGCTAGCACAGATACGCAGTATTTT.